These 31 T cell receptor beta chains came from one sample sequenced in a study of cytomegalovirus exposure and HLA in healthy donors (dated 2017 in TCRdb). The library relied on the immunoSEQ multiplex PCR assay. A mixture of 60 forward primers for TCR Vbeta segments and 13 reverse primers for TCR Jbeta segments was used in the multiplex PCR. The source is immuneACCESS, and TCRdb retained only in-frame sequences with V and J called. Part of the clones is not carried over; for the studies checked, unresolved V genes explain less than half of this, and the remainder is unexplained. The sample table records about 67,000 clones; about 71% of these occur just once. The top ten clonotypes cover approximately 7.6% of the sample. Source material: PBMCs. These receptors were obtained from a man in his 60s in good health and CMV-seropositive.

This chain uses TRBV5-5 with TRBJ1-2; 8 nucleotides match TRBD1. V lost 0 bases to trimming and J lost 4 bases; unmatched junction nucleotides: 2. The CDR3 runs to 14 residues. CDR1 and CDR2 from the germline V gene are SGHKS and YYEKEE (reference sequence). CDR3 residues: CASSLGQGLYGYTF. The CDR3 region has the DNA TGTGCCAGCAGCTTGGGACAGGGGCTCTATGGCTACACCTTC.

The V and J genes are TRBV7-8 and TRBJ1-4; no clear D gene. V lost 5 bases to trimming and J lost 7 bases, with 20 bases between them. The CDR3 has 16 residues. Germline CDR1 and CDR2: SGHVS and FQNEAQ. The CDR3 is CASSLLPMLKLEKLFF. In DNA form, the CDR3 reads TGTGCCAGCAGCCTCTTACCTATGCTTAAACTTGAAAAACTGTTTTTT.

This chain uses TRBV5-5 with TRBJ2-6; D is possibly TRBD2 (6 bases). V was clipped by 4 bases and J by 5 bases, with 16 bases between them. Germline-derived CDR1 and CDR2 are SGHKS and YYEKEE (reference sequence). This CDR3 comprises 16 residues. DNA for the CDR3: TGTGCCAGCAGCACCGTCGCGGGGCGGTGGGCCAACGTCCTGACTTTC. It yields the protein CASSTVAGRWANVLTF.

This clone was seen once. The chain couples TRBV15 to TRBJ1-5; perhaps TRBD1 as D (5 bases). V was trimmed by 0 bases and J by 6 bases, leaving 12 bases between them. There are 15 residues in the CDR3. CDR1 and CDR2 (germline): LNHNV, YYDKDF (reference sequence). CDR3 in amino acids: CATSREAGRVQPQHF. The CDR3 DNA reads TGTGCCACCAGCAGAGAGGCAGGGAGGGTTCAGCCCCAGCATTTT.

The chain carries TRBV5-8 and TRBJ2-2, with 9 bases identical to TRBD1. From germline, CDR1 is SGHTS and CDR2 YDEGEE. The CDR3 is 15 amino acids. The junction had 7 bases not matched to a gene; V was cut back by 3 bases and J by 7 bases. The CDR3 region is CASSSLQGAVGELFF. The CDR3 nucleotides read TGTGCCAGCAGCTCCTTACAGGGGGCGGTCGGGGAGCTGTTTTTT. Full variable domain (rest looked up from reference TRBV5-8 and TRBJ2-2): EAGVTQSPTHLIKTRGQQATLRCSPISGHTSVYWYQQALGLGLQFLLWYDEGEERNRGNFPPRFSGRQFPNYSSELNVNALELEDSALYLCASSSLQGAVGELFFGEGSRLTVL.

This clone was observed a single time. The chain combines TRBV11-2 with TRBJ1-4; 8 nucleotides align to TRBD1. The junction had 4 bases not matched to a gene; V was cut back by 5 bases and J by 2 bases. The germline CDR1 and CDR2 sequences are SGHAT and FQNNGV. This CDR3 is built from 15 residues. CDR3 amino acids: CASSVRQGTNEKLFF. The CDR3, as DNA: TGTGCCAGCAGCGTCAGACAGGGGACTAATGAAAAACTGTTTTTT.

The rearrangement uses TRBV6-1 and TRBJ2-3, with D tentatively TRBD2 (5 bases). The V gene's germline CDR1 is MNHNS and CDR2 SASEGT. The CDR3 runs 16 residues. Trimming cost V 4 bases and J 5 bases, with 19 bases left between them. DNA of the CDR3: TGTGCCAGCAGTGCACTCCGGGGTAGCCTTATAGATACGCAGTATTTT. It translates to CASSALRGSLIDTQYF.

The chain has TRBV5-8 and TRBJ1-5; TRBD1 matches 7 bases. The CDR3 spans 16 residues. Germline V gene data show CDR1 as SGHTS and CDR2 as YDEGEE. The V and J ends lost 1 base and 3 bases, in that order; junction bases with no gene match: 7. CDR3 amino acids: CASSLNQGGDNQPQHF. CDR3 nucleotides: TGTGCCAGCAGCTTGAATCAGGGGGGCGACAATCAGCCCCAGCATTTT.

The rearrangement links TRBV10-3 to TRBJ1-5; 10 bases match TRBD1. The CDR3 is made up of 16 amino acids. With 10 bases clipped from V and 6 bases from J, the junction kept 15 bases outside the gene matches. Per germline, CDR1 ENHRY and CDR2 SYGVKD. Here the CDR3 reads CATRRDRGLESQPQHF. CDR3 nucleotide sequence: TGTGCCACCCGCCGGGACAGGGGATTAGAAAGTCAGCCCCAGCATTTT.

The chain combines TRBV5-1 with TRBJ1-4; D remains ambiguous. Germline V gene sequence: CDR1 SGHRS, CDR2 YFSETQ. The germline V and J ends were trimmed by 2 bases and 7 bases, with 12 bases remaining between them. The CDR3 runs to 14 residues. Here the CDR3 reads CASSFGSASEKLFF. CDR3 DNA sequence: TGCGCCAGCAGCTTTGGGAGTGCGAGTGAAAAACTGTTTTTT.

The chain links TRBV5-1 to TRBJ2-7; 9 bases match TRBD2. Germline assignment: CDR1 SGHRS and CDR2 YFSETQ. The junction had 8 bases not matched to a gene; V was cut back by 0 bases and J by 1 base. The CDR3 has 17 amino acids. In DNA form, the CDR3 reads TGCGCCAGCAGCTTGGGACTAGCGGAGAAGGAATCCTACGAGCAGTACTTC. This codes for CASSLGLAEKESYEQYF.

This chain connects TRBV27 to TRBJ2-7, with D possibly TRBD1 on 6 matching bases. The V gene lost 5 bases and the J gene lost 3 bases, with 14 bases spanning the gap. CDR3 length equals 14 residues. CDR1 and CDR2 from the germline V gene are MNHEY and SMNVEV (reference sequence). The CDR3 sequence: CASSPRDTLYEQYF. The CDR3 DNA sequence: TGTGCCAGCAGTCCCCGGGACACCCTCTACGAGCAGTACTTC.

This chain uses TRBV11-2 with TRBJ2-5; 8 positions agree with TRBD1. The V segment lost 3 bases and the J segment 4 bases; nucleotides outside the gene matches: 1. Germline V gene lookup returns CDR1 SGHAT and CDR2 FQNNGV. The CDR3 has 13 residues. In DNA form, the CDR3 reads TGTGCCAGCAGCTTTGGACAGGGAGAGACCCAGTACTTC. It is translated as CASSFGQGETQYF.

The chain employs TRBV29-1 and TRBJ1-2; no clear D. There are 13 residues in the CDR3. CDR1 and CDR2 (germline): SQVTM, ANQGSEA. Between the trimmed V and J ends, which lost 6 bases and 7 bases, there was a span of 18 bases. The CDR3 protein is CSVERSARVGYTF. The DNA for the CDR3 is TGCAGCGTGGAAAGGTCGGCCCGGGTTGGCTACACCTTC.

This chain joins TRBV7-9 and TRBJ2-3, with D tentatively TRBD2 (6 bases). CDR1 SEHNR and CDR2 FQNEAQ come from the germline V gene (reference sequence). Trimming shortened V by 5 bases and J by 0 bases, and 12 bases separated the two germline ends. The CDR3 is 15 amino acids. The CDR3 sequence is CASSGWDWSTDTQYF. The CDR3 bases are TGTGCCAGCAGCGGCTGGGACTGGAGCACAGATACGCAGTATTTT.

This clone was recorded once. The chain carries TRBV7-8 and TRBJ1-2; weak D call: TRBD1 (5 bases). The CDR3 covers 15 residues. V was pared by 1 base and J by 4 bases, with 13 bases between. Germline CDR1 and CDR2: SGHVS and FQNEAQ. The CDR3 protein is CASSLVPGQGYGYTF. The CDR3 region has the DNA TGTGCCAGCAGCTTAGTCCCAGGTCAGGGCTATGGCTACACCTTC.

The rearrangement joins TRBV4-2 to TRBJ1-2, with D perhaps TRBD1 (5 bases). Germline CDR1 is LGHNA and CDR2 is YNFKEQ. CDR3 length: 16 residues. V lost 0 bases and J lost 8, with 19 bases in between. In DNA form, the CDR3 reads TGTGCCAGCAGCCAAGATAAGATCGGGGGTCTGTCGGGCTACACCTTC. Its protein is CASSQDKIGGLSGYTF.

This clone was counted a few times. The chain joins TRBV4-1 to TRBJ2-3; D remains ambiguous. CDR3 length: 16 residues. Germline CDR1 MGHRA, CDR2 YSYEKL. Trimming removed 0 bases from V and 8 bases from J, with 18 bases in between. CDR3 loop: CASSQEELGLFLTQYF. The CDR3 DNA reads TGCGCCAGCAGCCAAGAGGAGTTAGGCCTGTTCCTTACGCAGTATTTT.

The CDR3 loop is CASSSLSNQYF. The CDR3 DNA is TGTGCCAGCAGCTCACTTAGTAACCAGTACTTC. The V call is TRBV2, the J call TRBJ2-5; no definite D call. V lost 6 bases and J 10 bases, leaving 12 bases between the germline ends. This CDR3 spans 11 amino acids. Germline values: CDR1 SNHLY, CDR2 FYNNEI. The whole variable domain, remainder taken from reference TRBV2 and TRBJ2-5, is EPEVTQTPSHQVTQMGQEVILRCVPISNHLYFYWYRQILGQKVEFLVSFYNNEISEKSEIFDDQFSVERPDGSNFTLKIRSTKLEDSAMYFCASSSLSNQYFGPGTRLLVL.

This chain joins TRBV11-3 and TRBJ2-7; TRBD2 matches 8 bases. In germline, CDR1 is SGHNT, CDR2 YENEEA. V lost 5 bases, J lost 0 bases, and 12 bases stayed unmatched. The CDR3 sequence is 17 residues long. The CDR3 reads CASSPGEIAGSSYEQYF. The CDR3 DNA reads TGTGCCAGCAGCCCCGGAGAGATAGCGGGAAGCTCCTACGAGCAGTACTTC.

Here the CDR3 reads CASSFSAGELFF. Written as DNA, the CDR3 is TGTGCCAGCAGCTTCTCTGCCGGGGAGCTGTTTTTT. The J gene is TRBJ2-2, the V gene TRBV9, with D hard to call. Germline CDR1 and CDR2: SGDLS and YYNGEE. Trimming removed 4 bases from V and 6 bases from J, with 7 bases in between. CDR3 length equals 12 residues.

CDR3 sequence: CASSQVASGVPSNTGELFF. The CDR3, as DNA: TGCGCCAGCAGCCAAGTAGCTAGCGGAGTTCCGTCGAACACCGGGGAGCTGTTTTTT. The chain combines TRBV4-1 with TRBJ2-2, with 7 bases that match TRBD2. Germline values: CDR1 MGHRA, CDR2 YSYEKL. CDR3 length: 19 residues. The J segment lost 0 bases and the V segment lost 1 base, leaving 11 bases of the junction unmatched.

The chain carries TRBV5-1 and TRBJ2-7; TRBD2 might be the D (6 bases). Trimming shortened V by 3 bases and J by 6 bases, and 13 bases separated the two germline ends. CDR1 is SGHRS and CDR2 is YFSETQ in the germline V gene. The CDR3 covers 13 residues. The CDR3 is CASSSEGSGEQYF. The DNA for the CDR3 is TGCGCCAGCAGCTCGGAGGGGTCCGGCGAGCAGTACTTC.

The chain links TRBV27 to TRBJ1-2; a possible D gene is TRBD1 (5 bases). Trimming removed 4 bases from V and 2 bases from J, with 8 bases in between. The CDR3 runs 13 residues. CDR1 MNHEY and CDR2 SMNVEV come from the germline V gene (reference sequence). The CDR3: CASSSDRNYGYTF. The CDR3 bases are TGTGCCAGCAGTTCAGACAGAAACTATGGCTACACCTTC.

This clone has a handful of counts. V gene TRBV2 combines with J gene TRBJ2-3; maybe TRBD1 (6 bases). The CDR3 covers 15 residues. Germline CDR1 is SNHLY and CDR2 is FYNNEI. V lost 6 bases and J 0 bases, leaving 13 bases between the germline ends. CDR3 DNA: TGTGCCAGCAGCCCCCTGGGGGCAAGCACAGATACGCAGTATTTT. Encoded protein: CASSPLGASTDTQYF.

Only a few counts were recorded for this clone. V gene TRBV12-5 combines with J gene TRBJ2-2; 13 bases map to TRBD2. The CDR3 extends over 20 amino acids. CDR1 LGHNT and CDR2 FRNRAP come from the germline V gene. After removal of 1 base from V and 6 bases from J, the junction contained 14 bases not matched to a gene. The CDR3 loop reads CASGLEGLAGPTTRPGELFF. As DNA, the CDR3 is TGTGCTAGTGGTTTGGAGGGACTAGCGGGGCCGACTACCAGGCCCGGGGAGCTGTTTTTT.

The gene calls are TRBV5-4 and TRBJ2-7; 11 nucleotides line up with TRBD2. The CDR3 is 15 residues long. Germline loops: CDR1 SGHNT, CDR2 YYREEE (reference sequence). V lost 4 bases, J lost 0 bases, and 3 bases stayed unmatched. CDR3 sequence reads: CASSPSGGSSYEQYF. CDR3 bases: TGTGCCAGCAGCCCTAGCGGGGGGAGCTCCTACGAGCAGTACTTC.

The chain links TRBV7-2 to TRBJ2-5; tentative D call: TRBD2 (6 bases). In germline, CDR1 is SGHTA, CDR2 FQGNSA. This CDR3 comprises 15 residues. V was shortened by 2 bases and J by 2 bases, with 12 bases between the two germline ends. The CDR3 bases are TGTGCCAGCAGCTTAACCTGGGGGACTCAAGAGACCCAGTACTTC. It codes for CASSLTWGTQETQYF.

V is TRBV6-1 and J is TRBJ2-7, with 8 bases lining up with TRBD1. The CDR3 has 15 residues. The ends lost 6 bases at V and 0 bases at J; junction bases unmatched: 7. Per germline, CDR1 MNHNS and CDR2 SASEGT. The CDR3 region is CASRPFTGGSYEQYF. DNA of the CDR3: TGTGCCAGCAGGCCCTTCACAGGGGGCTCCTACGAGCAGTACTTC.

The V call is TRBV9, the J call TRBJ1-6, with 11 nucleotides matching TRBD1. The CDR3 totals 15 residues. The germline CDR1 and CDR2 sequences are SGDLS and YYNGEE. V was pared by 2 bases and J by 9 bases, with 4 bases of the junction left unmatched. CDR3 amino acids: CASSVGTGGSSPLHF. The DNA for the CDR3 is TGTGCCAGCAGCGTCGGGACAGGGGGTAGTTCACCCCTCCACTTT.

For this clone: This sample includes further DNA sequences coding for the same CDR3. The chain links TRBV7-2 to TRBJ1-1; possible D gene TRBD1, 5 bases. V lost 3 bases, J lost 3 bases, and 11 bases lay in between. Germline CDR1 reads SGHTA; CDR2 reads FQGNSA. The CDR3 length is 14 residues. The CDR3, as DNA: TGTGCCAGCAGCTTGGAGGGGACGGACACTGAAGCTTTCTTT. The encoded protein is CASSLEGTDTEAFF.